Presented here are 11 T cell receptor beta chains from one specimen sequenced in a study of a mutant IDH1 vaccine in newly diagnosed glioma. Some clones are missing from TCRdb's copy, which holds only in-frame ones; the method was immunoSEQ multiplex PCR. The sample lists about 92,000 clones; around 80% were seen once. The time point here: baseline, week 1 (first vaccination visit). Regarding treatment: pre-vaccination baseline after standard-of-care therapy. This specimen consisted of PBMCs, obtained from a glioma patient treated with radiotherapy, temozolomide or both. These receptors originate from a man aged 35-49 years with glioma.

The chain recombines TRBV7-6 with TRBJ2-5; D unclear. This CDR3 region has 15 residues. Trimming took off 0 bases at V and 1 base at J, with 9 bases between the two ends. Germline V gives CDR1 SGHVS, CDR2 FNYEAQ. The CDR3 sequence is CASSLATSFQETQYF. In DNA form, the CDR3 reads TGTGCCAGCAGCTTAGCGACAAGCTTCCAAGAGACCCAGTACTTC.

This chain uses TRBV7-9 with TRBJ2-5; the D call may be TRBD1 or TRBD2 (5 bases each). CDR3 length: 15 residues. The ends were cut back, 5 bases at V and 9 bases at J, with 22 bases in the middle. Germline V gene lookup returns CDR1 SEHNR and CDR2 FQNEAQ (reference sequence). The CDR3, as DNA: TGTGCCAGCAGCGTATCAAGGACGGGGCCCGCGGCCCAGTACTTC. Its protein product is CASSVSRTGPAAQYF.

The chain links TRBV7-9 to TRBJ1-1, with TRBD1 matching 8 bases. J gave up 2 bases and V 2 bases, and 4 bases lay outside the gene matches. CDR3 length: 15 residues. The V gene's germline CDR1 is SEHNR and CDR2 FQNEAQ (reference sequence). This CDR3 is CASSLLPGGNTEAFF. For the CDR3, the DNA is TGTGCCAGCAGCTTACTCCCAGGGGGCAACACTGAAGCTTTCTTT. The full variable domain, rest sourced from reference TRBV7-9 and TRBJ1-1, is DTGVSQNPRHKITKRGQNVTFRCDPISEHNRLYWYRQTLGQGPEFLTYFQNEAQLEKSRLLSDRFSAERPKGSFSTLEIQRTEQGDSAMYLCASSLLPGGNTEAFFGQGTRLTVV.

Here the CDR3 reads CASSQGGTGGRNTIYF. The CDR3 nucleotides read TGCGCCAGCAGCCAAGGAGGGACAGGAGGTAGAAACACCATATATTTT. This chain links TRBV4-3 with TRBJ1-3; 8 bases line up with TRBD1. Germline trimming cut 1 base from V and 5 bases from J; bases unmatched to any gene: 7. This CDR3 comprises 16 residues. Germline V lookup: CDR1 LGHNA, CDR2 YSLEER.

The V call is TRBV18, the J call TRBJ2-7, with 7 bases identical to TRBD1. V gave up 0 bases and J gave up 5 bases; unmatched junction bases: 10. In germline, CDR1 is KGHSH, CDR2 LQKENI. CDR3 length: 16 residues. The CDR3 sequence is CASSPPNRGLFHEQYF. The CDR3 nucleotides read TGTGCCAGCTCACCACCTAACAGGGGCCTGTTCCACGAGCAGTACTTC.

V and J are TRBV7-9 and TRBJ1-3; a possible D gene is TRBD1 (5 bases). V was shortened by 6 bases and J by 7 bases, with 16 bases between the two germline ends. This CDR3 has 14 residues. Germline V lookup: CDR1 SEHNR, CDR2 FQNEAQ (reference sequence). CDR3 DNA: TGTGCCAGCAGGCCAGGGATGGCCGTGAACACCATATATTTT. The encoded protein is CASRPGMAVNTIYF.

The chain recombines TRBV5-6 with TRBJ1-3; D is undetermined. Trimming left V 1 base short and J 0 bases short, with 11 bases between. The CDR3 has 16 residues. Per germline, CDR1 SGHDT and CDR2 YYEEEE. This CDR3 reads CASSLLVSSSGNTIYF. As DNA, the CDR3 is TGTGCCAGCAGCTTGTTGGTCTCTAGCTCTGGAAACACCATATATTTT.

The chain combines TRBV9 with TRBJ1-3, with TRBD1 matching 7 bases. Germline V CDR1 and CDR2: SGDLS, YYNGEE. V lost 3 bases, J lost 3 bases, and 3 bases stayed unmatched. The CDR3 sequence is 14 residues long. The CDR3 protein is CASSEQGSGNTIYF. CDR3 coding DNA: TGTGCCAGCAGCGAACAGGGGAGTGGAAACACCATATATTTT.

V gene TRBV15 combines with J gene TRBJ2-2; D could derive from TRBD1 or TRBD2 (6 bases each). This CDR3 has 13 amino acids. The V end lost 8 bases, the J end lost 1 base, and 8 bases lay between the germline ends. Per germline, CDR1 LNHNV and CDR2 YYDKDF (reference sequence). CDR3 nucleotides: TGTGCCACCGAGGGGGGGAACACCGGGGAGCTGTTTTTT. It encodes CATEGGNTGELFF. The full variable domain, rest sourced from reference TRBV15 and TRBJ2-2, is DAMVIQNPRYQVTQFGKPVTLSCSQTLNHNVMYWYQQKSSQAPKLLFHYYDKDFNNEADTPDNFQSRRPNTSFCFLDIRSPGLGDTAMYLCATEGGNTGELFFGEGSRLTVL.

CDR3 amino acids: CASSLSRGNEQFF. The CDR3 DNA sequence: TGTGCCAGCAGCTTAAGTAGAGGGAATGAGCAGTTCTTC. The chain has TRBV7-2 and TRBJ2-1; D might be TRBD2 (5 bases). CDR1 SGHTA and CDR2 FQGNSA come from the germline V gene. Trimming removed 2 bases from V and 7 bases from J, with 9 bases in between. The CDR3 extends over 13 amino acids.

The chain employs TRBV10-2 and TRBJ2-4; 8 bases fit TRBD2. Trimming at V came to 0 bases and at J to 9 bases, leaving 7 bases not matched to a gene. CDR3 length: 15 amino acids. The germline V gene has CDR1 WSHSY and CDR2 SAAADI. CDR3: CASSESTSGGTIQYF. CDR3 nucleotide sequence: TGCGCCAGCAGTGAGTCGACTTCGGGGGGGACCATTCAGTACTTC.